This T cell receptor (beta chain) derives from a study of T-cell memory formation after mild COVID-19 (dated by TCRdb to about 2021). Some background on the complete study: TCR sequence clusters from the two donors were found to be largely donor specific. T-cell clones expanding and contracting after mild COVID-19 in a couple of donors were tracked by longitudinal TCRalpha and TCRbeta repertoire sequencing. The cohort comprised two young, previously healthy adult volunteers, one female and one male. Results and caveats for the whole study, not just this receptor: Whether the second-wave clones peaking on day 37 were SARS-CoV-2 specific was not confirmed. Only a couple of mild cases were covered by the study, and larger cohorts that include severe cases with pre-infection samples were considered necessary. Some responding clones were detected in pre-infection memory, which suggested that pre-existing cross-reactive memory T cells had joined the SARS-CoV-2 response. From day 15 to 85, contracting clones showed balanced CD4/CD8 phenotypes, whereas a second wave of clones that expanded from day 15 to 37 leaned towards CD4+. Contracting CD4+ clones were found mainly in CM and EM memory subsets, while CD8+ clones were enriched in EMRA.

PBMCs were isolated by Ficoll-Paque density gradient centrifugation. Sequenced using an Illumina NovaSeq 6000. TCRalpha and TCRbeta cDNA libraries were built by 5'RACE with constant-segment primers, adding sample barcodes and unique molecular identifiers. RNA was extracted from every sample with Trizol reagent. Library amplification was performed in two PCR steps, and a second sample barcode and Illumina TruSeq adapters were introduced in the second step. The libraries were sequenced on an Illumina NovaSeq using 2 x 150 bp paired-end reads. Turning to the authors' computational methods: With migec v1.2.7, reads were demultiplexed and then collapsed into UMI-guided consensus sequences. Using mixcr v2.1.11, UMI consensuses were aligned to TRA and TRB V and J templates and then assembled into clonotypes. Expanded or contracted clonotypes were those called significant by both edgeR and NoisET, with noise models trained on biological replicates. For edgeR calls, the cutoffs were a false discovery rate-adjusted p below 0.01 and a log2 fold-change threshold of 1. PCA with hierarchical clustering of max-normalized trajectories of the 1000 most abundant clonotypes was used as exploratory dynamics analysis. Each responding clone was given a CD4 or CD8 phenotype based on the CD4+ and CD8+ repertoires, which had been sequenced separately. TCRdb reanalyzed the raw reads on its own, using fastp at Q25 for trimming and MiXCR for clone calling, and kept in-frame beta chains. Here each entry gathers all rows of one CDR3 protein and keeps the most common genes and DNA. TCRdb's processing, not the study's, gives the V and J calls here. Recorded for this sample are 400,000 to 550,000 distinct CDR3 sequences; 25% of them occurred a single time. The ten most abundant clones make up around 12% of the sample.

Of note for this clonotype: Its antigen is not yet known. Within one base of it there is no much larger clone, and no base qualities were kept.

The germline V gene sets CDR1 to MNHEY and CDR2 to SVGAGI. The CDR3, from cysteine to phenylalanine, totals 15 residues. Left in the record is the CDR3 DNA by itself, 45 bases read in frame from the first base. V lost 2 bases and J lost 2 bases; the stretch between them is 10 bases long. The sequencing input was PBMCs or a T cell subset sorted from them (not recorded which). The receptor chain draws on TRBV6-5 and TRBJ1-5, with a weak D call of TRBD1 (6 bases match). The TCR was taken from an adult woman who had mild COVID-19 (a few samples of this study predate the infection). The sample titles of this study are shuffled in the database, so cell type and time point are left out; the donor was told from shared clones. The nucleotides read TGTGCCAGCAGTTACGGGCAGGGGCGCAATCAGCCCCAGCATTTT. This codes for CASSYGQGRNQPQHF.